This TCR beta chain was recovered during a study of blood T cells in healthy people across ages. General study findings and limits: A roughly linear fall in TCR beta diversity per million T cells was seen with increasing age.

In germline, CDR1 is SGHTA, CDR2 FQGNSA. The CDR3 loop spans 12 amino acids. V was shortened by 3 bases and J by 3 bases, with 6 bases between the two germline ends. Sample-barcoded 5' priming and a J-beta primer mix drove a second PCR of about 7 to 12 cycles. Each CDR3 protein gets one entry after TCRdb re-called the 5' RACE reads with MiXCR. The table lists approximately 780,000 distinct CDR3 sequences, approximately 24% of them singletons. As regards this clonotype: As yet, its antigen is unknown.

These records were also assigned to another study, of T cells of mothers and their children. This second study notes: Every mother produced more than 9 million TCR beta CDR3 reads, whereas every child provided about 3 million.

Source material: blood. This TCR was sampled from a boy aged 5-17 years in good health. This rearrangement joins TRBV7-2 to TRBJ2-7; no clear D. DNA of the CDR3: TGTGCCAGCAGCTTTCTTCTCTACGAGCAGTACTTC. The encoded protein is CASSFLLYEQYF. The whole variable domain, filled in from reference TRBV7-2 and TRBJ2-7, reads GAGVSQSPSNKVTEKGKDVELRCDPISGHTALYWYRQSLGQGLEFLIYFQGNSAPDKSGLPSDRFSAERTGGSVSTLTIQRTQQEDSAVYLCASSFLLYEQYFGPGTRLTVT.